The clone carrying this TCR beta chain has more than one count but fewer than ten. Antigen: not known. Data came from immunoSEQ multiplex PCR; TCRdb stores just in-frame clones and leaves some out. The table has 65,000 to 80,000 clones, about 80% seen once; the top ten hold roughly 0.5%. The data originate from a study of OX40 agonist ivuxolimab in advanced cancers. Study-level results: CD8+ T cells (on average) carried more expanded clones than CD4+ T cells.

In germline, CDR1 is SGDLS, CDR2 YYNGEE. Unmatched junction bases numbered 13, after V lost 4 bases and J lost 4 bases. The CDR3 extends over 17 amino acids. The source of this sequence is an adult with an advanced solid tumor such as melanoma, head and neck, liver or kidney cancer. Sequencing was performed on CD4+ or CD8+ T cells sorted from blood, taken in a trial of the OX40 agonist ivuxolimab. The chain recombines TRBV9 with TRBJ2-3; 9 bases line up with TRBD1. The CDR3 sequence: CASSITGQGSVSDTQYF. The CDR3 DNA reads TGTGCCAGCAGCATCACTGGACAGGGGTCGGTCTCAGATACGCAGTATTTT.